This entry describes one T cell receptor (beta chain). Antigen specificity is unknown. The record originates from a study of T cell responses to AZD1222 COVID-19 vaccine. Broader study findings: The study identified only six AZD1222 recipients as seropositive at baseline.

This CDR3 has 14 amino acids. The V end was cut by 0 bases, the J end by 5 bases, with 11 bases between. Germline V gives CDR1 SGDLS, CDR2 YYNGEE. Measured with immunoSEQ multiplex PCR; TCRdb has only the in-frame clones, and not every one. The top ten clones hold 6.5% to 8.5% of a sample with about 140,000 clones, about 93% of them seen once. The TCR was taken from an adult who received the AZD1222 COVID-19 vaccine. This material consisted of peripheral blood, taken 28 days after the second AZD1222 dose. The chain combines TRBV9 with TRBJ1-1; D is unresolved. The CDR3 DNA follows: TGTGCCAGCAGCGTAGGCCCGGCAAGGACTGAAGCTTTCTTT. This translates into CASSVGPARTEAFF.